These 4 T cell receptor beta chains came from one sample sequenced in a study of T-cell memory formation after mild COVID-19. A single record per CDR3 protein comes from TCRdb applying MiXCR to the 5' RACE reads. The data show about 360,000 distinct CDR3 sequences, with 10% to 15% seen just once and roughly 23% held by the top ten. Specimen: PBMCs or a T cell subset sorted from them (not recorded which). These receptors originate from a man between 18 and 35 years old who had mild COVID-19 (a few samples of this study predate the infection). Cell type and time point are not known.

This clonotype was observed a handful of times. The chain is built from TRBV28 and TRBJ2-5; D tentatively reads TRBD1 or TRBD2 (5 bases each). The CDR3 covers 13 residues. Germline V lookup: CDR1 MDHEN, CDR2 SYDVKM. V shed 3 bases and J shed 5 bases, with 10 bases lying between them. CDR3 protein: CASSFGGTETQYF. DNA for the CDR3: TGTGCCAGCAGTTTTGGGGGAACGGAGACCCAGTACTTC. Complete variable domain (other parts from reference TRBV28 and TRBJ2-5): DVKVTQSSRYLVKRTGEKVFLECVQDMDHENMFWYRQDPGLGLRLIYFSYDVKMKEKGDIPEGYSVSREKKERFSLILESASTNQTSMYLCASSFGGTETQYFGPGTRLLVL.

This chain uses TRBV9 with TRBJ2-1; TRBD2 matches at 8 bases. The V and J ends lost 4 bases and 6 bases, in that order; junction bases with no gene match: 9. The CDR3 has 15 amino acids. The V gene's germline CDR1 is SGDLS and CDR2 YYNGEE. The CDR3 is CASSPGLTSVNEQFF. CDR3 bases: TGTGCCAGCAGCCCAGGTTTGACTAGCGTCAATGAGCAGTTCTTC. Full variable domain (remainder filled in from reference TRBV9 and TRBJ2-1): DSGVTQTPKHLITATGQRVTLRCSPRSGDLSVYWYQQSLDQGLQFLIQYYNGEERAKGNILERFSAQQFPDLHSELNLSSLELGDSALYFCASSPGLTSVNEQFFGPGTRLTVL.

This clonotype was found a few times. The CDR3 DNA reads as TGCGCCAGCCACAAATTACGCATGAACACTGAAGCTTTCTTT. This codes for CASHKLRMNTEAFF. The chain recombines TRBV5-1 with TRBJ1-1; the D is unclear. The CDR3 has 14 amino acids. V gave up 7 bases and J gave up 0 bases, with 13 bases separating them. CDR1 and CDR2 from the germline V gene are SGHRS and YFSETQ. The entire variable domain, with the rest obtained from reference TRBV5-1 and TRBJ1-1, is as follows: KAGVTQTPRYLIKTRGQQVTLSCSPISGHRSVSWYQQTPGQGLQFLFEYFSETQRNKGNFPGRFSGRQFSNSRSEMNVSTLELGDSALYLCASHKLRMNTEAFFGQGTRLTVV.

V usage is TRBV30 and J usage is TRBJ2-5; 8 positions match TRBD1. V was pared by 0 bases and J by 9 bases, with 15 bases of the junction left unmatched. Per germline, CDR1 GTSNPN and CDR2 SVGIG (reference sequence). CDR3 length: 16 amino acids. The CDR3 sequence is CAWSVITGGTWGAQYF. The CDR3 region has the DNA TGTGCCTGGAGTGTAATCACAGGGGGGACATGGGGGGCCCAGTACTTC.